This T cell receptor beta chain was captured by sequencing in a study of T-cell reconstitution after alpha-beta-depleted transplantation in children. V was clipped by 4 bases and J by 1 base, with 14 bases between them. The CDR3 is 16 residues long. CDR1 and CDR2 from the germline V gene are SEHNR and FQNEAQ (reference sequence). Findings and caveats of the study: The origin of high day-60 TCRbeta diversity in some patients lay in surviving recipient T cells and thymic progenitors. Approximately two months post-transplant, alpha-beta T cells reportedly originated from several hundred expanded graft clones.

About this clonotype: Its specificity is not known.

Preparation of the TCRbeta library involved a method that used unique molecular identifiers. Each CDR3 protein is one row after TCRdb ran MiXCR on the PCR reads. The sample records approximately 430,000 distinct CDR3 sequences, about 17% being singletons. The rearrangement links TRBV7-9 to TRBJ2-1, with a weak D call TRBD1 (5 bases). The receptor's source is a boy under two years old who had a stem cell transplant for Wiskott-Aldrich syndrome, so the T cells may come from the graft donor. Here the sequenced sample was PBMCs, mostly from graft donor cells, taken 360 days after TCRalphabeta/CD19-depleted stem cell transplant. CDR3: CASSSLSTGSYNEQFF. The CDR3 nucleotides are TGTGCCAGCAGCTCCCTATCTACAGGATCCTACAATGAGCAGTTCTTC.